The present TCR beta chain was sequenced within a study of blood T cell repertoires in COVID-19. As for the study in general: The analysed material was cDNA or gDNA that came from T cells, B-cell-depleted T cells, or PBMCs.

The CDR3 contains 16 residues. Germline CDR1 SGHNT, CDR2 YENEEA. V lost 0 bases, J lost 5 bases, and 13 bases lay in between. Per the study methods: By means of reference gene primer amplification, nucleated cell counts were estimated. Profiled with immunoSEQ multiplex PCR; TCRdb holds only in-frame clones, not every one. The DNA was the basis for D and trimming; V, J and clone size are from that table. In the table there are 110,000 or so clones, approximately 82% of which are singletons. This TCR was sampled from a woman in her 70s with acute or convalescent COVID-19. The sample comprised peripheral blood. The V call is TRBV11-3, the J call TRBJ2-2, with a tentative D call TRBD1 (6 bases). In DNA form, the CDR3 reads TGTGCCAGCAGCTTAGATTTGGGGGCTCTGACCGGGGAGCTGTTTTTT. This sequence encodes CASSLDLGALTGELFF. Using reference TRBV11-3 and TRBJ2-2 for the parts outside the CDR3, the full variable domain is EAGVVQSPRYKIIEKKQPVAFWCNPISGHNTLYWYLQNLGQGPELLIRYENEEAVDDSQLPKDRFSAERLKGVDSTLKIQPAELGDSAVYLCASSLDLGALTGELFFGEGSRLTVL.